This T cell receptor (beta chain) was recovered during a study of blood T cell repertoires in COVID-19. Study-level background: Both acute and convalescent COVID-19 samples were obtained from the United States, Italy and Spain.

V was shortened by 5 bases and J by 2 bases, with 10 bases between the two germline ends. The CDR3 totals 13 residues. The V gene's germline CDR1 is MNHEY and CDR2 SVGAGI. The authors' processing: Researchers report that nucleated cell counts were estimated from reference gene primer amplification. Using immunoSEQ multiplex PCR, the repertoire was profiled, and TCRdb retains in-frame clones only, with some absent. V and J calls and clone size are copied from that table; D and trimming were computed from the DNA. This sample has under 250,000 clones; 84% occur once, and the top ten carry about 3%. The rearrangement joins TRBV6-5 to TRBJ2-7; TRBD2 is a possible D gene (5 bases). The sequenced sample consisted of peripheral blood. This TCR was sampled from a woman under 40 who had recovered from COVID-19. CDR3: CASSLGSTYEQYF. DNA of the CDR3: TGTGCCAGCAGTCTTGGGAGCACCTACGAGCAGTACTTC.